These 5 T cell receptor beta chains share one sample of origin, sequenced in a study of blood T cell repertoires in COVID-19. The data were produced by immunoSEQ multiplex PCR, yet TCRdb's version contains in-frame clones alone and is incomplete. The top ten clones hold more than 8% of a sample with about 210,000 clones, over 70% of them seen once. The source material was peripheral blood. The receptors derive from a woman between 45 and 60 years old with acute or convalescent COVID-19.

The chain couples TRBV10-2 to TRBJ2-7; 11 bases align to TRBD1. The germline CDR1 and CDR2 sequences are WSHSY and SAAADI. The CDR3 has 15 amino acids. V was clipped by 6 bases and J by 2 bases; unmatched bases: 6. CDR3 loop: CASRGGQGATYEQYF. CDR3 in DNA: TGCGCCAGCAGGGGTGGACAGGGGGCGACCTACGAGCAGTACTTC.

In this sample, this clone turned up a few times. The rearrangement uses TRBV6-5 and TRBJ1-1; D is unresolved. V lost 6 bases and J lost 1, with 12 bases in between. The CDR3 is 14 residues long. CDR1 is MNHEY, CDR2 SVGAGI, per germline. For the CDR3, the DNA is TGTGCCAGCAGGCTTGGTGACTCGAACACTGAAGCTTTCTTT. It yields the protein CASRLGDSNTEAFF.

The V call is TRBV30, the J call TRBJ2-2; 7 bases are shared with TRBD2. With 0 bases clipped from V and 6 bases from J, the junction kept 10 bases outside the gene matches. This CDR3 region has 16 residues. Per the germline V gene, CDR1 is GTSNPN and CDR2 is SVGIG (reference sequence). The CDR3 DNA is TGTGCCTGGAGTGTCCTGGGGCGGGAGATGTCCGGGGAGCTGTTTTTT. Protein sequence: CAWSVLGREMSGELFF. Full variable domain (missing parts from reference TRBV30 and TRBJ2-2): SQTIHQWPATLVQPVGSPLSLECTVEGTSNPNLYWYRQAAGRGLQLLFYSVGIGQISSEVPQNLSASRPQDRQFILSSKKLLLSDSGFYLCAWSVLGREMSGELFFGEGSRLTVL.

This sequence joins TRBV15 and TRBJ2-2; 12 bases are a match to TRBD2. The V gene's germline CDR1 is LNHNV and CDR2 YYDKDF (reference sequence). V was pared by 3 bases and J by 2 bases, with 4 bases of the junction left unmatched. The CDR3 runs to 17 residues. The CDR3 DNA reads as TGTGCCACCAGCAGGCCGACTAGCGGGAGAAACACCGGGGAGCTGTTTTTT. Protein product: CATSRPTSGRNTGELFF.

The chain is built from TRBV27 and TRBJ1-5, with TRBD1 matching 10 bases. The trim removed 0 bases at V and 4 bases at J, leaving 0 bases unmatched. Germline CDR1 is MNHEY and CDR2 is SMNVEV (reference sequence). The CDR3 extends over 15 amino acids. The chain's CDR3 is CASSLSGQGNQPQHF. CDR3 sequence (DNA): TGTGCCAGCAGTTTATCGGGACAGGGGAATCAGCCCCAGCATTTT.